Listed below are T cell receptor beta chains from one sample, sequenced in a study of human T cells and chemical hapten exposure. In TCRdb, the RACE reads were re-called with MiXCR into one record per CDR3 protein. Here the sample spans some 38,000 distinct CDR3 sequences, around 6.5% being singletons. The starting material was whole blood, obtained in connection with sensitization to the hapten diphenylcyclopropenone (DPC). All receptors come from a woman in her thirties with alopecia areata. Some clones in this sample may be carry-over from other donors' samples. CDR3s include the opening cysteine and the closing phenylalanine or tryptophan. Fields, in order: clone size, D gene, J gene, V gene, CDR3 protein, CDR3 DNA. D genes are given only for firm matches. Some rows mark clone size as missing; the rest say once, few, many or name a class of expanded clone.

NA | NA | TRBJ1-1 | TRBV5-1 | CASSLGTAGAFF | TGCGCCAGCAGCTTGGGTACGGCGGGAGCTTTCTTT
medium-sized | NA | TRBJ2-7 | TRBV6-5 | CASSYTRAGNLREQYF | TGTGCCAGCAGTTACACCCGGGCAGGGAATTTAAGGGAGCAGTACTTC
many | NA | TRBJ1-5 | TRBV27 | CASSYLGGQPQHF | TGTGCCAGCAGTTACCTGGGGGGACAGCCCCAGCATTTT
NA | NA | TRBJ2-3 | TRBV12-3/TRBV12-4 | CASTGADPGDTQYF | TGTGCCAGCACAGGGGCCGACCCAGGGGATACGCAGTATTTT
few | NA | TRBJ2-3 | TRBV12-3/TRBV12-4 | CASRARGGDTQYF | TGTGCCAGCAGGGCCAGGGGCGGAGATACGCAGTATTTT
few | NA | TRBJ2-7 | TRBV12-3/TRBV12-4 | CASSSRAFYEQYF | TGTGCCAGCAGTTCCCGTGCCTTCTACGAGCAGTACTTC
NA | NA | TRBJ2-7 | TRBV5-1 | CASSLGVQIYEQYF | TGCGCCAGCAGCTTGGGAGTGCAGATCTACGAGCAGTACTTC
NA | TRBD2 | TRBJ2-3 | TRBV9 | CASSDNPPGLAGGPTDTQYF | TGTGCCAGCAGCGATAACCCGCCGGGACTAGCGGGGGGGCCCACAGATACGCAGTATTTT
NA | NA | TRBJ1-5 | TRBV7-2 | CASSATYSNQPQHF | TGTGCCAGCAGCGCGACATATAGCAATCAGCCCCAGCATTTT
few | TRBD1 | TRBJ1-1 | TRBV6-2/TRBV6-3 | CASSYRGRTEAFF | TGTGCCAGCAGTTACAGGGGGCGCACTGAAGCTTTCTTT
many | NA | TRBJ2-7 | TRBV7-9 | CASSQIKYRDTSSYEQYF | TGTGCCAGCAGCCAAATTAAGTATCGGGACACGTCCTCCTACGAGCAGTACTTC
NA | NA | TRBJ1-4 | TRBV7-2 | CASSYTGSTNEKLFF | TGTGCCAGCAGCTATACAGGGTCAACTAATGAAAAACTGTTTTTT
many | NA | TRBJ2-2 | TRBV12-3/TRBV12-4 | CASSSDVDTGELFF | TGTGCCAGCAGTTCGGACGTGGACACCGGGGAGCTGTTTTTT
few | NA | TRBJ2-3 | TRBV3-1 | CASSQAGSGRTYTQYF | TGTGCCAGCAGCCAGGCGGGGAGCGGGCGGACTTATACGCAGTATTTT
few | NA | TRBJ1-5 | TRBV19 | CASSPLVPGPQHF | TGTGCCAGTAGCCCTCTTGTTCCGGGGCCCCAGCATTTT
NA | TRBD1 | TRBJ2-3 | TRBV5-1 | CASRKDRGTGSGRTDTQYF | TGCGCCAGCAGAAAAGACAGGGGAACTGGGAGCGGAAGGACAGATACGCAGTATTTT
many | NA | TRBJ1-1 | TRBV7-2 | CASSLDRVNTEAFF | TGTGCCAGCAGCTTAGACAGGGTGAACACTGAAGCTTTCTTT
few | NA | TRBJ1-6 | TRBV12-3/TRBV12-4 | CASSLEINSPLHF | TGTGCCAGCAGTTTAGAGATAAATTCACCCCTCCACTTT
few | NA | TRBJ2-7 | TRBV12-3/TRBV12-4 | CASSPGYGDEQYF | TGTGCCAGCAGTCCGGGGTATGGGGACGAGCAGTACTTC
NA | NA | TRBJ2-1 | TRBV16 | CASSPQGNEQFF | TGTGCCAGCAGCCCCCAGGGCAATGAGCAGTTCTTC
few | TRBD2 | TRBJ2-3 | TRBV7-8 | CASSPGLAYTDTQYF | TGTGCCAGCAGCCCGGGACTAGCGTACACAGATACGCAGTATTTT
many | NA | TRBJ1-1 | TRBV7-2 | CASSPRPRGTMGTEAFF | TGTGCCAGCAGCCCCCGCCCCCGGGGTACTATGGGCACTGAAGCTTTCTTT
few | NA | TRBJ2-7 | TRBV6-5 | CASSPVGVGYEQYF | TGTGCCAGCAGTCCAGTCGGGGTGGGATACGAGCAGTACTTC
many | NA | TRBJ2-2 | TRBV3-1 | CASSQGASAGELFF | TGTGCCAGCAGCCAAGGGGCTAGCGCCGGGGAGCTGTTTTTT
many | TRBD2 | TRBJ2-5 | TRBV6-5 | CAVLAGGTQETQYF | TGTGCCGTGCTAGCGGGGGGCACCCAAGAGACCCAGTACTTC
few | NA | TRBJ2-5 | TRBV27 | CASSLGVLGTQYF | TGTGCCAGCAGCCTGGGGGTACTTGGGACCCAGTACTTC
large | NA | TRBJ1-1 | TRBV2 | CASSVGQGVDTEAFF | TGTGCCAGCAGTGTTGGTCAGGGTGTCGACACTGAAGCTTTCTTT
few | NA | TRBJ2-2 | TRBV5-1 | CASSFGVPAGELFF | TGCGCCAGCAGCTTTGGGGTCCCCGCCGGGGAGCTGTTTTTT
NA | NA | TRBJ2-5 | TRBV4-3 | CASSHSRTSRGETQYF | TGCGCCAGCAGCCACTCACGGACCTCCCGGGGAGAGACCCAGTACTTC
few | NA | TRBJ2-5 | TRBV6-6 | CASSYSRETQYF | TGTGCCAGCAGTTACTCTCGAGAGACCCAGTACTTC
few | NA | TRBJ2-1 | TRBV20-1 | CSARVVDYNEQFF | TGCAGTGCTAGAGTCGTAGACTACAATGAGCAGTTCTTC
many | NA | TRBJ2-4 | TRBV6-6 | CASGENLAKNIQYF | TGTGCCAGCGGGGAGAACCTAGCCAAAAACATTCAGTACTTC
many | NA | TRBJ1-5 | TRBV29-1 | CSVAKNSNQPQHF | TGCAGCGTCGCCAAGAATAGCAATCAGCCCCAGCATTTT
many | TRBD1 | TRBJ2-1 | TRBV20-1 | CSARDPFGQGSYNEQFF | TGCAGTGCTAGAGATCCCTTCGGACAGGGGAGCTACAATGAGCAGTTCTTC
NA | TRBD1 | TRBJ1-5 | TRBV20-1 | CSARTGGSYSNQPQHF | TGCAGTGCTCGGACAGGTGGATCCTATAGCAATCAGCCCCAGCATTTT
NA | NA | TRBJ1-2 | TRBV5-4 | CASFRDTGLEKGVNTF | TGTGCCAGCTTCCGGGACACCGGGCTTGAAAAAGGGGTTAACACCTTC
many | TRBD1 | TRBJ1-6 | TRBV7-3 | CASGTGERNSPLHF | TGTGCCAGCGGGACAGGGGAGCGTAATTCACCCCTCCACTTT
few | NA | TRBJ2-5 | TRBV13 | CASSSTKETQYF | TGTGCCAGCAGCTCAACCAAAGAGACCCAGTACTTC
many | NA | TRBJ1-5 | TRBV7-8 | CASSFEGVPNQPQHF | TGTGCCAGCAGCTTCGAGGGGGTGCCCAATCAGCCCCAGCATTTT
many | NA | TRBJ1-6 | TRBV12-3/TRBV12-4 | CASSLGQSYNSPLHF | TGTGCCAGCAGTTTGGGGCAGAGCTATAATTCACCCCTCCACTTT
few | NA | TRBJ1-6 | TRBV12-3/TRBV12-4 | CASTGAHNSPLHF | TGTGCCAGCACAGGGGCTCACAATTCACCCCTCCACTTT
many | NA | TRBJ1-4 | TRBV20-1 | CSAPPPTGTNEKLFF | TGCAGTGCTCCACCCCCGACAGGAACTAATGAAAAACTGTTTTTT
few | TRBD1 | TRBJ2-7 | TRBV4-2 | CASSHGQGANEQYF | TGTGCCAGCAGCCACGGACAGGGGGCGAACGAGCAGTACTTC
medium-sized | TRBD2 | TRBJ2-3 | TRBV6-2/TRBV6-3 | CASNLAGGTDTQYF | TGTGCCAGCAACTTAGCGGGGGGCACAGATACGCAGTATTTT
NA | NA | TRBJ1-4 | TRBV6-2/TRBV6-3 | CASSPRREKLFF | TGTGCCAGCAGCCCGCGGAGAGAAAAACTGTTTTTT
NA | NA | TRBJ2-7 | TRBV30 | CAWSPRPREVYEQYF | TGTGCCTGGAGTCCCCGCCCTAGGGAAGTCTACGAGCAGTACTTC
many | TRBD2 | TRBJ2-2 | TRBV5-1 | CASSSLAGSNTGELFF | TGCGCCAGCAGCTCACTAGCGGGGTCGAACACCGGGGAGCTGTTTTTT
NA | NA | TRBJ2-7 | TRBV3-1 | CASSQASRSYEQYF | TGTGCCAGCAGCCAAGCATCACGGTCCTACGAGCAGTACTTC
many | NA | TRBJ1-6 | TRBV13 | CASSTGTGNSPLHF | TGTGCCAGCAGCACCGGGACGGGGAATTCACCCCTCCACTTT
NA | TRBD1 | TRBJ1-5 | TRBV7-8 | CASSSTDRGQPQHF | TGTGCCAGCAGCTCCACTGACAGGGGACAGCCCCAGCATTTT
NA | NA | TRBJ2-7 | TRBV4-1 | CASSHGTSYEQYF | TGCGCCAGCAGCCACGGGACATCCTACGAGCAGTACTTC
many | NA | TRBJ1-5 | TRBV18 | CASSPPAQGESPPQHF | TGTGCCAGCTCACCACCGGCACAGGGAGAATCTCCGCCCCAGCATTTT
few | NA | TRBJ2-3 | TRBV7-9 | CASSSSGTDTQYF | TGTGCCAGCAGCAGTTCCGGCACAGATACGCAGTATTTT
many | NA | TRBJ1-4 | TRBV6-6 | CASSGLRGEKLFF | TGTGCCAGTTCAGGGCTTCGAGGAGAAAAACTGTTTTTT